This is a list of T cell receptor beta chains from one sample in a study of vaccination effects on CD4 cells after COVID-19. The antigens of these receptors remain unknown. This table comes from immunoSEQ multiplex PCR, and its TCRdb copy is limited to in-frame clones, with some not included. The profile covers about 66,000 clones, with around 85% appearing a single time and under 2.5% taken by the ten largest. This material consisted of CD4+ T cells from PBMCs cultured without peptide, taken after COVID-19 vaccination. These receptors all come from a human donor who received a COVID-19 vaccine. Both conserved end residues are part of each CDR3. The D gene is left open where the match is weak.

j_gene	d_gene	len	v_gene	CDR3nt	CDR3aa
TRBJ2-1	.	14	TRBV29-1	TGCAGCGTTGAGTTTCCTAATATGTACAATGAGCAGTTCTTC	CSVEFPNMYNEQFF
TRBJ1-5	.	15	TRBV5-1	TGCGCCAGCTCCCGGGGAGACATGGGCAATCAGCCCCAGCATTTT	CASSRGDMGNQPQHF
TRBJ1-1	.	11	TRBV7-8	TGTGCCAGCAGCTTGAACACTGAAGCTTTCTTT	CASSLNTEAFF
TRBJ1-3	TRBD1	17	TRBV3-1/TRBV3-2	TGTGCCAGCAGCCAAGGGGGACAGTGGCGCTCTGGAAACACCATATATTTT	CASSQGGQWRSGNTIYF
TRBJ2-1	TRBD2	15	TRBV7-9	TGTGCCAGCAGCCCCAGCGGGGGATCCTACAATGAGCAGTTCTTC	CASSPSGGSYNEQFF
TRBJ2-2	.	16	TRBV2	TGTGCCAGCAGTTTGACAGACCCCGCGAACACCGGGGAGCTGTTTTTT	CASSLTDPANTGELFF
TRBJ1-2	.	15	TRBV21-1	TGTGCCAGCACCCATACCGCGGGCCGGTCCTATGGCTACACCTTC	CASTHTAGRSYGYTF
TRBJ1-2	TRBD1	15	TRBV7-2	TGTGCCAGCAGCTACTCCCGGGACAGGGTTGGCGGCTACACCTTC	CASSYSRDRVGGYTF
TRBJ1-5	.	14	TRBV11-3	TGTGCCAGCAGCTCGGACCCTGCGGGTCAGCCCCAGCATTTT	CASSSDPAGQPQHF
TRBJ1-6	.	15	TRBV6-5	TGTGCCAGCAGTTACTCGTTGGAGAACAATTCACCCCTCCACTTT	CASSYSLENNSPLHF